This T cell receptor beta chain was captured by sequencing in a study of blood T cell repertoires in COVID-19. The CDR3 covers 16 residues. Unmatched junction bases numbered 10, after V lost 5 bases and J lost 6 bases. Germline V gene sequence: CDR1 SGHTA, CDR2 FQGNSA. Assay used: immunoSEQ multiplex PCR; TCRdb lists only in-frame clones, some missing. The table lists about 330,000 clones, around 84% of them singletons, with around 9.3% in the top ten. This chain joins TRBV7-2 and TRBJ1-6; 7 bases agree with TRBD1. This clonotype originated in a woman aged 18-29 years who had recovered from COVID-19. The material sequenced was PBMCs or T cells enriched from blood (not recorded which). The chain's CDR3 is CASSTLRGLGNSPLHF. DNA of the CDR3: TGTGCCAGCAGCACCCTGAGGGGGCTCGGTAATTCACCCCTCCACTTT. Based on the CDR3 plus reference TRBV7-2 and TRBJ1-6, the full variable domain is GAGVSQSPSNKVTEKGKDVELRCDPISGHTALYWYRQSLGQGLEFLIYFQGNSAPDKSGLPSDRFSAERTGGSVSTLTIQRTQQEDSAVYLCASSTLRGLGNSPLHFGNGTRLTVT.